This T cell receptor (beta chain) appears in the sequencing data of a study of T cells in AML relapse after transplant (dated by TCRdb to about 2019). Study-level background: This retrospective study examined inhibitory receptor expression and TCR repertoires of bone marrow T cells in patients who received allogeneic HSCT for myeloid malignancy.

By sample share, this clonotype is large (0.1 to 1%). The antigen this receptor binds is unknown. Nothing much larger sits one base from this clone, and base qualities are not available. The protocol used for the library was PCR. Instead of multiplex PCR, a modified RACE PCR protocol was used to amplify TCR alpha and beta chains from RNA. Libraries were sequenced on an Illumina MiSeq, and raw reads were demultiplexed by sample-specific barcode combinations. For the original study's pipeline: MiXCR software was used to identify TCR clonotypes from the sequencing reads. TCRdb trimmed the raw reads at Q25, called clones with MiXCR and kept productive beta chains. Each entry is one CDR3 protein sequence, shown with its most common DNA and genes. The V and J calls were determined by TCRdb, not by the authors. Counted in this sample were fewer than 500 distinct CDR3 sequences; 8.5% to 14% of them appeared once. The ten largest account for more than 50% of the sample.

Results and caveats for the whole study, not just this receptor: The TCR repertoire comparisons were based on very few samples, with only a few individuals in each group for unsorted bone marrow.

V loses 4 bases at its end and J loses 9 bases; junction bases beyond the gene matches: 9. Based on the germline V gene (reference sequence), the CDR1 and CDR2 sequences are DFQATT and SNEGSKA. The CDR3 runs 14 amino acids, cysteine and phenylalanine included. Only the CDR3 portion is preserved as DNA: 42 bases, with reading frame beginning at the first base. This TCR was sampled from a human donor who had a stem cell transplant for acute myeloid leukemia. After a transplant, some of the T cells may come from the graft donor. The rearrangement combines TRBV20-1 with TRBJ2-1; a stretch of 10 junction bases matches TRBD1. The sample consisted of bone marrow, either the whole sample or a sorted T cell fraction (not recorded which), taken at relapse. The CDR3 amino acid sequence is: CSATLSGQGIEQFF. The DNA sequence is TGCAGTGCTACCCTTTCGGGACAGGGGATTGAGCAGTTCTTC.